What follows are 10 T cell receptor beta chains derived from one specimen sequenced in a study of T cell repertoires in cytomegalovirus infection. TCRdb called the reads again in MiXCR, with one record for every CDR3 protein. The table records approximately 500,000 distinct CDR3 sequences, over 9% of them present only once. The sample was PBMCs. Source of these receptors: a human donor in good health (CMV status not recorded). Some clones in this sample may be carry-over from other donors' samples.

In its sample, this clonotype was seen a few times. This chain joins TRBV19 and TRBJ2-3; no reliable D call. This CDR3 contains 11 residues. Germline V lookup: CDR1 LNHDA, CDR2 SQIVND (reference sequence). V was clipped by 8 bases and J by 0 bases, with 3 bases between them. The CDR3 region has the DNA TGTGCCAGTCAAAGCACAGATACGCAGTATTTT. Protein product: CASQSTDTQYF.

This clonotype occurred many times. This chain links TRBV7-6 with TRBJ1-6; TRBD1 matches 7 bases. The trim removed 5 bases at V and 7 bases at J, leaving 5 bases unmatched. The CDR3 contains 14 residues. Germline lookup yields CDR1 SGHVS and CDR2 FNYEAQ. CDR3 nucleotides: TGTGCCAGCAGCGTCGGGACAGTGAATTCACCCCTCCACTTT. Its translation is CASSVGTVNSPLHF.

This clonotype occurred a few times. V usage is TRBV28 and J usage is TRBJ1-2; D might be TRBD1 (6 bases). This CDR3 has 15 residues. CDR1 is MDHEN and CDR2 is SYDVKM in the germline V gene. V shed 3 bases and J shed 8 bases, with 19 bases lying between them. The CDR3 region has the DNA TGTGCCAGCAGTTTTAGCGAGTCGGGGGCCTTAGGCTACACCTTC. Protein sequence: CASSFSESGALGYTF.

This clonotype was seen more than once but under ten times. This chain links TRBV4-2 with TRBJ2-7; 8 positions agree with TRBD2. CDR1 LGHNA and CDR2 YNFKEQ come from the germline V gene. This CDR3 has 15 residues. V gave up 0 bases and J gave up 6 bases; unmatched junction bases: 7. DNA for the CDR3: TGTGCCAGCAGCCAAGAAGCAGCGGGAGTATCCGAGCAGTACTTC. Encoded protein: CASSQEAAGVSEQYF.

In its sample, this clonotype was seen a few times. This chain connects TRBV3-1 to TRBJ1-1; 7 bases are a match to TRBD1. J was trimmed by 7 bases and V by 5 bases; bases with no gene match: 4. The length of the CDR3 is 12 residues. The germline V gene encodes CDR1 LGHDT and CDR2 YNNKEL (reference sequence). The CDR3 DNA follows: TGTGCCAGCAGCGGAGGGGGCAATGAAGCTTTCTTT. Its translation is CASSGGGNEAFF.

The rearrangement links TRBV29-1 to TRBJ2-1; no reliable D call. V was cut by 5 bases and J by 0 bases, with 14 bases left in between. Germline V gene data show CDR1 as SQVTM and CDR2 as ANQGSEA. This CDR3 spans 15 amino acids. The CDR3 sequence is CSVSGSGRSYNEQFF. Written as DNA, the CDR3 is TGCAGCGTTTCAGGCTCCGGACGCTCCTACAATGAGCAGTTCTTC.

The table lists this clonotype with a few counts. The chain recombines TRBV6-5 with TRBJ1-6, with D perhaps TRBD1 (5 bases). The CDR3 loop spans 15 amino acids. The germline V gene has CDR1 MNHEY and CDR2 SVGAGI. V was trimmed by 7 bases and J by 0 bases, leaving 10 bases between them. DNA of the CDR3: TGTGCCAGCATTGGGGGGAGCTCCTATAATTCACCCCTCCACTTT. This encodes CASIGGSSYNSPLHF.

This clonotype has ten or more counts. CDR3 sequence reads: CASSQETNYEAMNTGELFF. CDR3 bases: TGTGCCAGCAGCCAAGAAACTAATTATGAGGCGATGAACACCGGGGAGCTGTTTTTT. The chain uses TRBV4-2 and TRBJ2-2, with no clear D. Trimming stripped 0 bases from V and 1 base from J, with 18 bases between. There are 19 residues in the CDR3. The germline V gene has CDR1 LGHNA and CDR2 YNFKEQ.

Many counts were recorded for this clonotype. The chain joins TRBV6-2 or TRBV6-3 to TRBJ1-5, with a possible D match to TRBD1 (6 bases). Germline V gene sequence: CDR1 MNHEY, CDR2 SVGEGT. V dropped 0 bases and J dropped 7 bases, with 13 bases sitting between them. This CDR3 comprises 15 residues. The CDR3 reads CASSYSGRGGQPQHF. DNA of the CDR3: TGTGCCAGCAGTTACTCGGGCAGGGGAGGGCAGCCCCAGCATTTT.

This chain connects TRBV10-3 to TRBJ2-3; TRBD1 aligns across 7 bases. This CDR3 region has 14 residues. The J segment lost 3 bases and the V segment lost 4 bases, leaving 4 bases of the junction unmatched. Germline V gene data show CDR1 as ENHRY and CDR2 as SYGVKD. CDR3 loop: CAISGNRGTDTQYF. DNA for the CDR3: TGTGCCATCAGTGGCAACAGGGGAACAGATACGCAGTATTTT.